The clone carrying this T cell receptor (beta chain) came up a few times. Its specificity is unknown. These data belong to a study of T cells after yellow fever vaccination. Findings and limits, study-wide: Among primary-vaccination clones, most reappeared after the booster, at around 97% for CD4 and around 91% for CD8. A small proportion of clonotypes was detected in both the CD4 and CD8 compartments. From the bulk population, abundant clonotypes could contaminate and appear within FACS-sorted repertoires.

Trimming pared 5 bases from V and 1 base from J, leaving 11 bases between. This CDR3 comprises 14 residues. TCRdb used MiXCR to reprocess the 5' RACE reads, holding one entry per CDR3 protein. The table records about 130,000 distinct CDR3 sequences, approximately 9% of them present only once. This chain uses TRBV12-3 or TRBV12-4 with TRBJ2-5, with D perhaps given as TRBD1 or TRBD2 (5 bases each). The source is a man younger than 35 who received the YFV17D yellow fever vaccine. The source material was CD8+ T cells sorted from PBMCs, sampled on the day of the yellow fever booster vaccination. The CDR3 nucleotides are TGTGCCAGCAGTCTTGTAGGGACCCAAGAGACCCAGTACTTC. Translating gives CASSLVGTQETQYF.